The 12 T cell receptor beta chains reported below all come from one sample, sequenced in a study of post-analysis software for immune sequencing data. The study, taken as a whole, reports: Controls had lower frequencies than patients of four or five TRBV segments, which included TRBV5-6, TRBV5-1 and TRBV20-1.

For these receptors, no antigen is known. cDNA libraries of TCR beta carried unique molecular identifiers. A single record per CDR3 protein comes from TCRdb applying MiXCR to the PCR reads. Of 650,000 to 850,000 distinct CDR3 sequences in the sample, roughly half are singletons; the top ten hold approximately 4.5%. Sample: blood. Receptor source: a girl under 18 with multiple sclerosis.

This clonotype was seen more than once but under ten times. The V and J genes are TRBV5-1 and TRBJ1-5; 7 nucleotides match TRBD1. The germline CDR1 and CDR2 sequences are SGHRS and YFSETQ. After removal of 4 bases from V and 2 bases from J, the junction contained 3 bases not matched to a gene. CDR3 length equals 14 residues. The CDR3 sequence is CASSQGTGNQPQHF. CDR3 nucleotides: TGCGCCAGCAGCCAAGGGACAGGCAATCAGCCCCAGCATTTT.

This rearrangement joins TRBV20-1 to TRBJ2-1; D is uncertain. The germline CDR1 and CDR2 sequences are DFQATT and SNEGSKA (reference sequence). V gave up 1 base and J gave up 10 bases, with 11 bases separating them. The CDR3 is made up of 12 amino acids. The CDR3 sequence: CSARGALYEQFF. CDR3 bases: TGCAGTGCTAGAGGCGCACTCTACGAGCAGTTCTTC.

This clonotype has a single count. The CDR3 sequence is CASSRAGQKFSNQPQHF. CDR3 sequence (DNA): TGTGCCAGCAGTAGGGCGGGACAGAAATTTAGCAATCAGCCCCAGCATTTT. The rearrangement joins TRBV2 to TRBJ1-5; TRBD1 matches 7 bases. The ends lost 5 bases at V and 0 bases at J; junction bases unmatched: 10. This CDR3 spans 17 amino acids. Germline CDR1 reads SNHLY; CDR2 reads FYNNEI.

In this sample, this clonotype turned up a few times. The chain uses TRBV20-1 and TRBJ2-7; D tentatively reads TRBD1 or TRBD2 (5 bases each). Germline V gene data show CDR1 as DFQATT and CDR2 as SNEGSKA (reference sequence). The CDR3 is made up of 14 amino acids. Trimming shortened V by 3 bases and J by 6 bases, and 18 bases separated the two germline ends. Here the CDR3 DNA reads TGCAGTGCTAGCGGCGAGGGGTCGAGATCCGAGCAGTACTTC. Protein product: CSASGEGSRSEQYF.

A few counts support this clonotype. The J gene is TRBJ2-3, the V gene TRBV29-1; D not resolved. Germline values: CDR1 SQVTM, CDR2 ANQGSEA. The germline V and J ends were trimmed by 6 bases and 5 bases, with 9 bases remaining between them. The CDR3 consists of 11 residues. The CDR3 nucleotides are TGCAGCGTCCCCTTCGGAGATACGCAGTATTTT. Translated: CSVPFGDTQYF.

The table lists this clonotype with a count of one. This rearrangement joins TRBV27 to TRBJ2-7, with D hard to call. V lost 10 bases, J lost 1 base, and 11 bases lay in between. Germline V gene sequence: CDR1 MNHEY, CDR2 SMNVEV (reference sequence). This CDR3 spans 12 amino acids. The CDR3 sequence: CATSAGSYEQYF. The CDR3 nucleotides are TGTGCCACTTCAGCCGGATCCTACGAGCAGTACTTC.

This sequence joins TRBV7-8 and TRBJ2-3; 11 nucleotides line up with TRBD2. J lost 2 bases, V lost 5 bases, and 6 bases had no gene match. Germline lookup yields CDR1 SGHVS and CDR2 FQNEAQ. The CDR3 is 16 amino acids. The CDR3 DNA reads TGTGCCAGCAGCCCGACTAGCGGGAAGTACACAGATACGCAGTATTTT. It is translated as CASSPTSGKYTDTQYF.

The chain has TRBV7-9 and TRBJ1-4; TRBD1 matches at 10 bases. The junction had 11 bases not matched to a gene; V was cut back by 5 bases and J by 8 bases. Germline V CDR1 and CDR2: SEHNR, FQNEAQ (reference sequence). This CDR3 contains 16 residues. The CDR3 DNA reads TGTGCCAGCAGCCCTTACCCCGGGACAGGGGACGAAAAACTGTTTTTT. As protein: CASSPYPGTGDEKLFF. Variable domain in full (rest from reference TRBV7-9 and TRBJ1-4): DTGVSQNPRHKITKRGQNVTFRCDPISEHNRLYWYRQTLGQGPEFLTYFQNEAQLEKSRLLSDRFSAERPKGSFSTLEIQRTEQGDSAMYLCASSPYPGTGDEKLFFGSGTQLSVL.

This clonotype was detected once. The CDR3 nucleotides read TGTGCCACCAGCTCAAAACACCGGGACAGGGGAGACTACGAGCAGTACTTC. This gives the protein CATSSKHRDRGDYEQYF. V usage is TRBV15 and J usage is TRBJ2-1; 10 nucleotides match TRBD1. The J call may not be correct, given that the DNA end is closer to TRBJ2-7. The germline V gene encodes CDR1 LNHNV and CDR2 YYDKDF (reference sequence). CDR3 length: 17 amino acids.

This clonotype was counted between two and nine times. The rearrangement links TRBV5-1 to TRBJ2-6; 7 bases map to TRBD1. The ends lost 5 bases at V and 0 bases at J; junction bases unmatched: 8. There are 17 residues in the CDR3. CDR1 and CDR2 from the germline V gene are SGHRS and YFSETQ. The CDR3 protein is CASRSPGQPSGANVLTF. Here the CDR3 DNA reads TGCGCCAGCAGGTCGCCGGGACAGCCCTCTGGGGCCAACGTCCTGACTTTC.

The rearrangement uses TRBV14 and TRBJ2-5; maybe TRBD1 (7 bases). The tail of the sequence fits TRBJ2-7 better, so the J call may be wrong. Germline assignment: CDR1 SGHDN and CDR2 FVKESK. CDR3 length: 14 amino acids. CDR3 sequence: CASSYNQGGYEQYF. CDR3 nucleotide sequence: TGTGCCAGCAGCTACAACCAGGGGGGCTACGAGCAGTACTTC.

The chain joins TRBV3-1 to TRBJ1-3; D is uncertain. This CDR3 is built from 15 residues. V was clipped by 2 bases and J by 0 bases, with 8 bases between them. Germline V lookup: CDR1 LGHDT, CDR2 YNNKEL (reference sequence). Here the CDR3 reads CASSQMGASGNTIYF. The CDR3 DNA is TGTGCCAGCAGCCAAATGGGAGCCTCTGGAAACACCATATATTTT.